This record covers a single TCR beta chain. Sequencing was performed with immunoSEQ multiplex PCR; in TCRdb, only in-frame clones are kept and a portion is missing. The sample shows 950,000 to 1,200,000 clones, approximately 80% of them seen only once. The source of the sample is a study of shared clonotypes between healthy human individuals. This CDR3 spans 12 amino acids. The V end was cut by 1 base, the J end by 8 bases, with 11 bases between. The germline CDR1 and CDR2 sequences are GTSNPN and SVGIG (reference sequence). V is TRBV30 and J is TRBJ1-2; the D gene is possibly TRBD1 (6 bases). Source material: memory CD4+ T cells from PBMCs. Subset given: CD45RA-negative fraction. The origin of this receptor is a man aged 18 to 35 in good health. Some clones in this sample may be carry-over from other donors' samples. The CDR3 loop reads CAWSGQVGGYTF. The CDR3 DNA reads as TGTGCCTGGAGTGGACAGGTGGGGGGCTACACCTTC.